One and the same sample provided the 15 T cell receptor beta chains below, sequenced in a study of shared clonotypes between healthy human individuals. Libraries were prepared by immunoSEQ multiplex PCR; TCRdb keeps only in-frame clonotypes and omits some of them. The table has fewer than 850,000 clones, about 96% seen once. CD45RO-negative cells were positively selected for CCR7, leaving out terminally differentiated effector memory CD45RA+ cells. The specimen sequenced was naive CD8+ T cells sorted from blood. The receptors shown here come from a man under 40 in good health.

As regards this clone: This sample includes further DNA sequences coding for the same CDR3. The CDR3 sequence is CASSLGASGSYEQYF. The CDR3 DNA follows: TGTGCCAGCAGCTTAGGCGCTAGCGGGAGCTACGAGCAGTACTTC. The rearrangement uses TRBV7-9 and TRBJ2-7, with TRBD2 identical over 10 bases. Losses at the gene ends were 1 base for V and 3 bases for J; bases not matched to a gene: 3. From germline, CDR1 is SEHNR and CDR2 FQNEAQ (reference sequence). This CDR3 comprises 15 residues.

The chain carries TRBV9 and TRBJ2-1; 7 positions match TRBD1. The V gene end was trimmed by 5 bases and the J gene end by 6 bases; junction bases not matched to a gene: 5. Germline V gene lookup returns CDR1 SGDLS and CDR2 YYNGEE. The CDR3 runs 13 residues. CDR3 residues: CASSLGQVNEQFF. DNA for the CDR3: TGTGCCAGCAGTCTCGGACAGGTCAATGAGCAGTTCTTC.

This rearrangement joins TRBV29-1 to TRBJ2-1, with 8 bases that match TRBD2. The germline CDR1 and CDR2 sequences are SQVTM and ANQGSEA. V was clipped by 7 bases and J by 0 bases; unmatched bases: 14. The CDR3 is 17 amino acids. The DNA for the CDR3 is TGCAGCGCTGGGGGAGAAACTAGCGGTACCTCCTACAATGAGCAGTTCTTC. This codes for CSAGGETSGTSYNEQFF.

CDR3 protein: CASSQDIGTGFDTIYF. The CDR3 DNA is TGCGCCAGCAGCCAAGATATCGGGACAGGGTTTGACACCATATATTTT. The chain couples TRBV4-3 to TRBJ1-3; 9 bases agree with TRBD1. The V and J ends lost 0 bases and 8 bases, in that order; junction bases with no gene match: 8. Germline V gene sequence: CDR1 LGHNA, CDR2 YSLEER. This CDR3 has 16 residues.

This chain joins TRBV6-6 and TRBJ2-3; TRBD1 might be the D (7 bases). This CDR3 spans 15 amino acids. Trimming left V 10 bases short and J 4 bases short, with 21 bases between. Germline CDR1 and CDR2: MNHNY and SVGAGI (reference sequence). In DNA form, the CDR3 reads TGTGCCACGAATTTTGGGCAGGGGGGCGCAGATACGCAGTATTTT. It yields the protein CATNFGQGGADTQYF.

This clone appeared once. CDR3 coding DNA: TGTGCCAGCAAACCGGCCACTTCGCCGGAAGCTTTCTTT. Residues: CASKPATSPEAFF. The chain carries TRBV5-4 and TRBJ1-1; D not certain. Germline CDR1 SGHNT, CDR2 YYREEE (reference sequence). V was cut by 6 bases and J by 8 bases, with 17 bases left in between. This CDR3 comprises 13 residues.

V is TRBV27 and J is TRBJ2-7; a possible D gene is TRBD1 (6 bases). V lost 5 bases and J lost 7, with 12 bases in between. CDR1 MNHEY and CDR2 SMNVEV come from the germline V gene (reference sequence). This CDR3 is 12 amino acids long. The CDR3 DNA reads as TGTGCCAGCAGTCTATTAACAGGGGAGCAGTACTTC. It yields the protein CASSLLTGEQYF.

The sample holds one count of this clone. In DNA, the CDR3 is TGTGCCAGCAGCATTAGCGGGGATAACAATGAGCAGTTCTTC. It specifies CASSISGDNNEQFF. This rearrangement joins TRBV11-1 to TRBJ2-1, with 8 nucleotides matching TRBD2. Germline values: CDR1 SGHAT, CDR2 FQDESV (reference sequence). The CDR3 is 14 residues long. Trimming removed 5 bases from V and 5 bases from J; junction bases left unmatched: 5.

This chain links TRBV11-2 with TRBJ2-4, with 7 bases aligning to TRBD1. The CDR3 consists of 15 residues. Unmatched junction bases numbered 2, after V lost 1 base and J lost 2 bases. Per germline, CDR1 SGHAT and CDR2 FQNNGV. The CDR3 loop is CASSLAGGSKNIQYF. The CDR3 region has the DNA TGTGCCAGCAGCTTAGCAGGGGGATCCAAAAACATTCAGTACTTC.

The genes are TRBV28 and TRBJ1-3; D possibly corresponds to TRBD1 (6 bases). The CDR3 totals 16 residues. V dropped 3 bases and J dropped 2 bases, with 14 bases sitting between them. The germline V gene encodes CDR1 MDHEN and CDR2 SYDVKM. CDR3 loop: CASSLSGGPAGNTIYF. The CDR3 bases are TGTGCCAGCAGTTTGTCGGGGGGCCCGGCTGGAAACACCATATATTTT.

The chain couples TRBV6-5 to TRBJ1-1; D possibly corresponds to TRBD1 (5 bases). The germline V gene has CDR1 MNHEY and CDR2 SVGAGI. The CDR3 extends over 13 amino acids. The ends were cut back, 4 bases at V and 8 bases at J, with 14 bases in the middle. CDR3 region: CASSSSRAGEAFF. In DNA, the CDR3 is TGTGCCAGCAGTTCCTCCCGGGCAGGGGAAGCTTTCTTT.

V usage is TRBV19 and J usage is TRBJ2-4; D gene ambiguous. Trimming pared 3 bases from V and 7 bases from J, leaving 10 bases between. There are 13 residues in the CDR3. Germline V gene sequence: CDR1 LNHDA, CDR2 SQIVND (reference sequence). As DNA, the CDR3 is TGTGCCAGTAGTATTGTGGGTGAGAACATTCAGTACTTC. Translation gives CASSIVGENIQYF. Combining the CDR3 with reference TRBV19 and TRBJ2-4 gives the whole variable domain DGGITQSPKYLFRKEGQNVTLSCEQNLNHDAMYWYRQDPGQGLRLIYYSQIVNDFQKGDIAEGYSVSREKKESFPLTVTSAQKNPTAFYLCASSIVGENIQYFGAGTRLSVL.

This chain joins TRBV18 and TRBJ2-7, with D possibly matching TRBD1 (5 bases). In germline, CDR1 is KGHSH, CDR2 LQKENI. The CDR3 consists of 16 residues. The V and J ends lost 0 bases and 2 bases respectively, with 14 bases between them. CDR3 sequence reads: CASSPPEAVGAYEQYF. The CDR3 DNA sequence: TGTGCCAGCTCACCACCGGAAGCCGTAGGGGCCTACGAGCAGTACTTC.

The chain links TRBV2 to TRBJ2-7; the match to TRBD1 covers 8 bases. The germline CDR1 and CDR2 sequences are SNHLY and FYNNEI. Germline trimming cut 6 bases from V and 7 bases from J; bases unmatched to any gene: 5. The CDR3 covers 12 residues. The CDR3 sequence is CASRDRAHEQYF. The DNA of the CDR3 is TGTGCCAGCAGGGACAGGGCTCATGAGCAGTACTTC.

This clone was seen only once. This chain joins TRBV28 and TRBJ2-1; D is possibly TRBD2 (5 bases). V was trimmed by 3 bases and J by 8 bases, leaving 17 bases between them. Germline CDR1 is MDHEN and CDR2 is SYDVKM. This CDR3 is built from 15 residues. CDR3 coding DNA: TGTGCCAGCAGTTTTGCTCGTCTGGGAGCCGATGAGCAGTTCTTC. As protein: CASSFARLGADEQFF. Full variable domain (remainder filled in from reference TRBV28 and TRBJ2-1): DVKVTQSSRYLVKRTGEKVFLECVQDMDHENMFWYRQDPGLGLRLIYFSYDVKMKEKGDIPEGYSVSREKKERFSLILESASTNQTSMYLCASSFARLGADEQFFGPGTRLTVL.